One sample yielded the 13 T cell receptor beta chains listed below, sequenced in a study of PD-1 blockade in classical Hodgkin lymphoma (dated by TCRdb to about 2020). The protocol used for the library was the immunoSEQ multiplex PCR assay. TCRdb retrieved this table from immuneACCESS and kept in-frame rearrangements only. Not all clones are present; in checked studies, unresolved V genes account for under half, and no reason is known for the remainder. The sample data list tens of thousands of clones, and about 77% of these were observed just once. Of the sample, around 15% falls within the top ten clones. The time point label corresponds to: cycle 1 day 1 (C1D1), immediately before nivolumab initiation. Every trial patient had relapsed after autologous stem cell transplantation, and cohorts A, B and C differed in prior brentuximab vedotin exposure. Source: peripheral blood mononuclear cells (PBMCs), taken at baseline. These receptors were collected from a human donor with classical Hodgkin lymphoma.

This clone was recorded a few times. The rearrangement uses TRBV27 and TRBJ1-5; D remains unclear. Trimming left V 5 bases short and J 9 bases short, with 11 bases between. Germline loops: CDR1 MNHEY, CDR2 SMNVEV (reference sequence). CDR3 length equals 12 residues. CDR3: CASSRPGGPQHF. CDR3 DNA sequence: TGTGCCAGCAGTCGCCCGGGAGGGCCCCAGCATTTT.

The rearrangement uses TRBV6-6 and TRBJ2-7; D unresolved. This CDR3 comprises 16 residues. Between the trimmed V and J ends, which lost 4 bases and 1 base, there was a span of 17 bases. Germline CDR1 is MNHNY and CDR2 is SVGAGI (reference sequence). CDR3 DNA: TGTGCCAGCAGTTCCGCAGACCAAGGGCCGTCCTACGAGCAGTACTTC. Protein: CASSSADQGPSYEQYF.

V usage is TRBV7-2 and J usage is TRBJ2-3, with a weak D call TRBD2 (5 bases). This CDR3 is 13 amino acids long. CDR1 is SGHTA, CDR2 FQGNSA, per germline. V was trimmed by 4 bases and J by 4 bases, leaving 9 bases between them. The CDR3 loop is CASSSRGADTQYF. The CDR3 nucleotides are TGTGCCAGCAGCTCACGGGGTGCAGATACGCAGTATTTT.

The chain combines TRBV7-2 with TRBJ1-6; no firm D call. CDR1 SGHTA and CDR2 FQGNSA come from the germline V gene. The CDR3 has 13 residues. V was cut by 5 bases and J by 6 bases, with 8 bases left in between. The CDR3 is CASSPQRNSPLHF. DNA for the CDR3: TGTGCCAGCAGCCCCCAGCGTAATTCACCCCTCCACTTT.

The chain is built from TRBV6-1 and TRBJ2-7, with D perhaps TRBD1 or TRBD2 (5 bases each). The V end was cut by 6 bases, the J end by 7 bases, with 22 bases between. The CDR3 is made up of 15 amino acids. CDR1 is MNHNS and CDR2 is SASEGT in the germline V gene. The CDR3 nucleotides are TGTGCCAGCAGGAGAGGGGTGGGACCTTTAGCAGAGCAGTACTTC. It yields the protein CASRRGVGPLAEQYF.

The chain links TRBV2 to TRBJ2-4, with 9 nucleotides matching TRBD1. Trimming took 0 bases from V and 3 from J; bases not matched to a gene: 6. CDR3 length: 17 amino acids. The germline V gene has CDR1 SNHLY and CDR2 FYNNEI. The CDR3 nucleotides are TGTGCCAGCAGTGAAGCTGCGGACAGGGGAGTCAAAAACATTCAGTACTTC. Translation: CASSEAADRGVKNIQYF. Filled out from reference TRBV2 and TRBJ2-4, the complete variable domain reads EPEVTQTPSHQVTQMGQEVILRCVPISNHLYFYWYRQILGQKVEFLVSFYNNEISEKSEIFDDQFSVERPDGSNFTLKIRSTKLEDSAMYFCASSEAADRGVKNIQYFGAGTRLSVL.

V gene TRBV5-1 combines with J gene TRBJ1-1; D gene ambiguous. This CDR3 has 15 amino acids. The ends were cut back, 1 base at V and 1 base at J, with 11 bases in the middle. Looked up from germline, CDR1 is SGHRS and CDR2 is YFSETQ. This chain's CDR3 is CASSLLGPTNTEAFF. The DNA for the CDR3 is TGCGCCAGCAGCTTGCTCGGACCCACGAACACTGAAGCTTTCTTT.

The V and J genes are TRBV2 and TRBJ2-5, with 8 bases that match TRBD1. Per germline, CDR1 SNHLY and CDR2 FYNNEI. J was trimmed by 5 bases and V by 6 bases; bases with no gene match: 5. The CDR3 is 13 residues long. CDR3 sequence reads: CASRDRVVETQYF. Here the CDR3 DNA reads TGTGCCAGCAGGGACAGGGTGGTGGAGACCCAGTACTTC.

The J gene is TRBJ2-5, the V gene TRBV9; D remains ambiguous. Germline CDR1 and CDR2: SGDLS and YYNGEE. This CDR3 spans 15 amino acids. V lost 0 bases, J lost 1 base, and 10 bases lay in between. The CDR3 bases are TGTGCCAGCAGCGTAGGTCTGGGTCGCCAAGAGACCCAGTACTTC. Protein sequence: CASSVGLGRQETQYF.

The chain uses TRBV2 and TRBJ1-6, with D hard to call. The V gene's germline CDR1 is SNHLY and CDR2 FYNNEI. The CDR3 spans 14 residues. V was shortened by 6 bases and J by 1 base, with 7 bases between the two germline ends. Written as DNA, the CDR3 is TGTGCCAGCAGCCCTAGGTCCTATAATTCACCCCTCCACTTT. It specifies CASSPRSYNSPLHF.

The chain carries TRBV7-9 and TRBJ1-1; D ambiguous. The CDR3 extends over 9 amino acids. From germline, CDR1 is SEHNR and CDR2 FQNEAQ (reference sequence). Written as DNA, the CDR3 is TGTGCGATCAAGAGTGAAGCTTTCTTT. Its translation is CAIKSEAFF.

The chain recombines TRBV25-1 with TRBJ2-3; TRBD1 matches 7 bases. CDR3 length equals 16 residues. Germline assignment: CDR1 MGHDK and CDR2 SYGVNS. V dropped 3 bases and J dropped 3; count of bases not matched to a gene: 9. CDR3 sequence reads: CASSESGGGGTDTQYF. DNA for the CDR3: TGTGCCAGCAGTGAGTCAGGGGGTGGGGGTACAGATACGCAGTATTTT.

This clone appeared a few times. This chain joins TRBV7-6 and TRBJ2-7, with D perhaps being TRBD1 or TRBD2 (5 bases each). Germline V gene data show CDR1 as SGHVS and CDR2 as FNYEAQ. CDR3 length: 14 residues. V shed 3 bases and J shed 3 bases, with 12 bases lying between them. The CDR3 DNA reads TGTGCCAGCAGCTTTACTGGGGCGGGCTACGAGCAGTACTTC. Amino acids: CASSFTGAGYEQYF.